Here is one TCR beta chain with its context. What it recognizes is unknown. CDR1 is SGDLS, CDR2 YYNGEE, per germline. Between the trimmed V and J ends, which lost 0 bases and 5 bases, there was a span of 3 bases. This CDR3 contains 11 residues. Samples with a second dose at about 4 or about 12 weeks were pooled together. The data originate from a study of T cell responses to AZD1222 COVID-19 vaccine. Study-level findings and limits: The study found Spike-specific TCR breadth and depth rose after two AZD1222 doses.

Libraries were prepared by immunoSEQ multiplex PCR; TCRdb keeps only in-frame clonotypes and omits some of them. The table shows 90,000 to 100,000 clones, with around 87% occurring only once. The source was peripheral blood, collected 28 days after the second AZD1222 dose. This receptor was taken from an adult who received the AZD1222 COVID-19 vaccine. This rearrangement joins TRBV9 to TRBJ2-7; no reliable D call. In nucleotides, the CDR3 is TGTGCCAGCAGCGTAGGGGACGAGCAGTACTTC. It specifies CASSVGDEQYF.